This T cell receptor (beta chain) was sequenced in a study of cytomegalovirus exposure and HLA in healthy donors (TCRdb year 2017). Notes on the research overall: An earlier analysis of approximately 550 of the donors reported approximately 270 Gb of sequence data and around 110 million unique TCR beta sequences from about 179 million T cells. A few DR-DQ haplotypes were treated as single units for association and clustering because of strong linkage in the cohort. Of the 300 to 450 genotyped donors, 81% were placed in the genetic ancestry cluster associated with self-reported Caucasian donors. Typing coverage varied by locus: about 629-640 donors for A, B, C, DRB1 and DQB1; approximately 500 for DQA1; 600 to 610 for DPA1; roughly 450 for DPB1. About 310 gigabases of sequencing data and tens of millions of unique TCR sequences were included in an early release covering around 600 HLA-typed donors. Among 300 to 500 genotyped donors of the cohort, an average of approximately 240,000 unique TCR beta nucleotide sequences was sequenced per donor, of which about 19% were non-productive. An earlier analysis of several hundred of the donors used high-throughput TCR beta sequencing to judge whether each TCR beta V gene segment behaved as functional or pseudogenic. A later analysis re-examined previously published TCR beta repertoires from 600 to 700 donors and added high-resolution HLA genotyping to investigate patterns of TCR occurrence. HLA typing included class I and class II loci at four-digit resolution. The study was designed to test whether signatures of past pathogen exposure could be identified by cataloging public T cell receptors. All discovery cohort repertoires had been generated on a single sequencing platform. In addition to the first cohort of roughly 700 subjects, a separate validation cohort of 120 different subjects was used. Genome-wide SNP genotypes for about 65% of the 666 donors were used in a later genetic analysis, which treated that subset as a discovery cohort. The T cell repertoires of several hundred subjects were profiled by immunosequencing and related to cytomegalovirus serostatus. Rather than drawing on any new phenotypic data, the later analysis identified candidate immune exposures from TCR beta sequences and the way those sequences occurred across donors. Alongside the repertoire data, information on donor age, sex, ethnicity and CMV serostatus was compiled. To predict cytomegalovirus infection status, the study combined high-throughput TCR immunosequencing, statistical association of individual TCRs with disease status, and machine learning.

The germline V gene (reference sequence) specifies LNHNV as CDR1 and YYDKDF as CDR2. The V and J ends are trimmed by 3 bases and 4 bases, leaving 14 bases between them. The cysteine opens and the phenylalanine closes a CDR3 of 15 amino acids. Only the CDR3 DNA stays, 45 bases, in frame from base 1. Library method: the immunoSEQ multiplex PCR assay. For the multiplex PCR, a mixture combining 60 forward primers for TCR Vbeta segments and 13 reverse primers for TCR Jbeta segments was used. The CDR3 region of rearranged TCR beta genes was amplified from genomic DNA by a multiplex PCR assay. On the Illumina HiSeq System, the amplified TCR beta libraries were sequenced as 87-base-pair reads. The original methods were these. A later analysis counted approximately 84 million unique TCR beta chains across the 690 or so repertoires, and around 9.9 million of these chains were shared by at least two donors. Raw reads were error-corrected and collapsed into unique sequences by a nearest-neighbor algorithm in which closely related sequences were merged to remove PCR and sequencing errors. Alignment of CDR3 sequences to IMGT reference sequences was used to assign V, D and J gene segments. Each retained sequence needed at least a six-nucleotide match to both a V gene segment and a J gene segment. A rearrangement was called productive if the CDR3 had no stop codons and remained in frame with V and J, and every other rearrangement was called non-productive. Following IMGT convention, CDR3 was defined as the stretch from the second conserved V-encoded cysteine to the conserved J-encoded phenylalanine. In an earlier analysis of around 640 of the donors, sequences lacking an unambiguous match to a single V gene segment were excluded. An earlier analysis of under 750 of the donors called V segments functional above 56.7% productive rearrangements and segregating when the between-donor standard deviation exceeded 5%. To diagnose cytomegalovirus status from the catalog of TCR beta chain sequences, a statistical classification framework was built. A later analysis assigned V and J genes by comparing TCR nucleotide sequences with IMGT/GENE-DB human TR gene sequences. Using the TCRdist pipeline, a later analysis assigned CDR3 sequences along with most-parsimonious VDJ recombination scenarios. In a later analysis, each TCR beta chain was defined by its CDR3 amino acid sequence together with its V-gene family, and reads lacking a unique V-gene family were excluded. To address suspected cross-contamination and a sequencing artifact, a later analysis removed a few hundred highly shared, low-generation-probability nucleotide sequences. In a later analysis, a clonal expansion index was calculated for each public chain from normalized within-repertoire ranks of inferred template counts. Generation probabilities in a later analysis came from a VDJ recombination model fitted to out-of-frame rearrangements, and those results were checked against IGoR. In a later analysis, hypergeometric tests were used to score TCR-TCR, TCR-HLA and TCR-CMV co-occurrence, with a repertoire-size bias correction applied to TCR pairs. In a later analysis, false discovery rates were estimated by permuting HLA or CMV assignments 20 times. A later analysis grouped co-occurring TCRs with DBSCAN, adding TCRdist sequence similarity when clustering within HLA-allele-positive subsets. Co-occurrence clustering excluded repertoires with fewer than 30,000 or more than 120,000 public chains, plus five with anomalous nucleotide sharing. TCRdb retrieved this table from immuneACCESS and kept in-frame rearrangements only. Not all clones are present; in checked studies, unresolved V genes account for under half, and no reason is known for the remainder. That table gives V, J and clone size, and the DNA gave D and trimming. This sample gives around 130,000 clones in total; 80% of them show up just once. The ten biggest clones cover 4% to 4.5% of the sample.

On the study overall, not on this receptor specifically: A later analysis reported that several top co-occurrence clusters appeared linked to parvovirus B19, influenza, CMV and Epstein-Barr virus. A further reported finding was that TCR beta sequences accurately predicted the HLA-A and HLA-B alleles for most subjects in the first cohort. A later genetic analysis associated a missense DCLRE1C variant with V-gene and J-gene trimming of TCR beta chains, and an independent cohort replicated the association. Most CMV-associated TCR beta chains appeared to be HLA-restricted in a later analysis, and the HLA associations seemed to be driven largely by CMV exposure. A group of highly shared sequence variants was considered likely to be a technical artifact of the sequencing pipeline. It was suggested by the authors that the approach could potentially be generalized to other disease states and immunological phenotypes. In an earlier analysis of over 550 of the donors, most TCR beta V segments were observed in productive rearrangements about 90% or about 30% of the time, broadly matching IMGT annotations. Correlated functional status among segregating V segments might reflect linkage disequilibrium, but an unknown experimental factor could not be ruled out. Only TCR beta chains were sequenced in this cohort, and the absence of alpha or paired-chain data limited detectable features. Assigning TCR associations to individual alleles was difficult when HLA alleles, especially DR and DQ, strongly co-occurred. In a later genetic analysis, fewer N-insertions in productive TCRs were reported among donors in an Asian-associated ancestry cluster than the 666-donor mean. For the cohort, immune exposure information was limited to CMV serostatus. The classifier was reported to diagnose cytomegalovirus status with high specificity and sensitivity in both the original and validation cohorts. While some public TCRs were present in many individuals, most TCR sequences turned up only very rarely across donors. Roughly uniform sequencing depth across donors was assumed in presence/absence analyses, although this assumption may not hold. Compared with equally common non-associated chains, HLA-associated TCR beta chains in a later analysis were more clonally expanded and had lower generation probabilities. The earlier analysis of 587 of the donors excluded about 16 rarely observed V segments, including chromosome 9 orphons, because counts were too low. Because HLA typing was unavailable for some donors at each locus, only the typed subset was used in association tests. At a false discovery rate of 0.05, a later analysis linked approximately 18,000 TCR beta sequences to specific HLA alleles. A later analysis found that TCR association rates varied across HLA loci, with DRB1 alleles showing the most associated TCRs and HLA-C alleles the fewest. A few of the identified cytomegalovirus-associated TCR beta chains were confirmed in vitro to be specific for cytomegalovirus antigens. In the study, about 150 TCR beta chains were listed as associated with cytomegalovirus. Because the 87-base-pair reads could not distinguish some IMGT-functional V segments, including TRBV6-2 and TRBV6-3, those segments were excluded.

Remarks on this clone: The specificity of this receptor is unknown. The input lacks base qualities; no much larger clone sits a single base away.

The cohort was made up of approximately 700 healthy bone marrow donors. At the time of sampling, every cohort member was nominally healthy, though immune exposures that went unrecorded were likely present. The donor tested CMV seronegative and was one of the 352 seronegative cohort members. A peripheral blood sample was collected from each donor, and TCR beta sequencing was performed on peripheral blood mononuclear cells. The Qiagen DNeasy Blood Extraction Kit was used to extract genomic DNA from the blood cell samples. The origin of this receptor is a woman in her thirties or forties in good health and CMV-seronegative. The sample comprised PBMCs. The chain uses TRBV15 and TRBJ2-3; the D gene remains uncertain. In nucleotides, the sequence is TGTGCCACCAGCAGCGCCACCCATCCAGCAGATACGCAGTATTTT. Translated, it reads CATSSATHPADTQYF.